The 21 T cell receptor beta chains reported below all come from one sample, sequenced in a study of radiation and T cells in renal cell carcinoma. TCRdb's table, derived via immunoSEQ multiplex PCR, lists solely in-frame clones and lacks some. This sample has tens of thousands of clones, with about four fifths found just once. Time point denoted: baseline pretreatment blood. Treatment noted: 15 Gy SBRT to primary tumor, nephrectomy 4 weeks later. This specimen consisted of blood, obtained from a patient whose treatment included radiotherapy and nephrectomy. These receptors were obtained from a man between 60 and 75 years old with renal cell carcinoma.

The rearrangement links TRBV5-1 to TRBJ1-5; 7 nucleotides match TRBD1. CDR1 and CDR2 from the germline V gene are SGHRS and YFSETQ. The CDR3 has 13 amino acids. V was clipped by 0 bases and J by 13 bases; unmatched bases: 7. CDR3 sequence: CASSLEGTAVQHF. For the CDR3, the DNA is TGCGCCAGCAGCTTGGAGGGGACAGCTGTGCAGCATTTT.

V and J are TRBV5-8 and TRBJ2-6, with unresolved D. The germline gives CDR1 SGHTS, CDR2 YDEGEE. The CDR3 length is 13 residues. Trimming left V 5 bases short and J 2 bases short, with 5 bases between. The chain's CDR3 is CASRFTGANVLTF. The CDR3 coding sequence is TGTGCCAGCAGGTTCACTGGGGCCAACGTCCTGACTTTC.

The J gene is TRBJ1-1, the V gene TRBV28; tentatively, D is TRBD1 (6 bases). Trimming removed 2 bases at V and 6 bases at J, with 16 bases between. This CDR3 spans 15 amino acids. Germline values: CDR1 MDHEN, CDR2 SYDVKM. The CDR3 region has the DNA TGTGCCAGCAGTTTAATCACAGGGTGGGGTGCTGAAGCTTTCTTT. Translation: CASSLITGWGAEAFF.

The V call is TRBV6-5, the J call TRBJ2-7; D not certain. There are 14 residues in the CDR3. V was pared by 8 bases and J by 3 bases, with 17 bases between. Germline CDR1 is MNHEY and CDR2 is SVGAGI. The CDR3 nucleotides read TGTGCCAGCCGATATCAGGACGGTAACTACGAGCAGTACTTC. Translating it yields CASRYQDGNYEQYF.

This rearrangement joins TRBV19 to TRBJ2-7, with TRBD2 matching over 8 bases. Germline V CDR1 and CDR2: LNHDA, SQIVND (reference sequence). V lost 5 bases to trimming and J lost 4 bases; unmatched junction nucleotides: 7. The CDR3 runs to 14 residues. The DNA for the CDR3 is TGTGCCAGTAGTGCCGGGAGGGCCTCTTACGAGCAGTACTTC. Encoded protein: CASSAGRASYEQYF. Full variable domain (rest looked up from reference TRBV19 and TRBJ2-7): DGGITQSPKYLFRKEGQNVTLSCEQNLNHDAMYWYRQDPGQGLRLIYYSQIVNDFQKGDIAEGYSVSREKKESFPLTVTSAQKNPTAFYLCASSAGRASYEQYFGPGTRLTVT.

Written as DNA, the CDR3 is TGCGCCAGCAGCCCGGGGCTAGCGGGCTCGGATACGCAGTATTTT. Encoded protein: CASSPGLAGSDTQYF. This chain joins TRBV23-1 and TRBJ2-3; 8 bases map to TRBD2. TRBV23-1 belongs to the ORF category, with a function that is uncertain. Trimming removed 6 bases from V and 6 bases from J; junction bases left unmatched: 11. CDR3 length equals 15 residues.

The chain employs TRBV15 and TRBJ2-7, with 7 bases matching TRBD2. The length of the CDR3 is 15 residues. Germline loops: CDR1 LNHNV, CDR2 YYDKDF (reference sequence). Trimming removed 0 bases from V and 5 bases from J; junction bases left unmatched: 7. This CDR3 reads CATSRDRAGMDEQYF. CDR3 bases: TGTGCCACCAGCAGAGACAGAGCGGGAATGGACGAGCAGTACTTC.

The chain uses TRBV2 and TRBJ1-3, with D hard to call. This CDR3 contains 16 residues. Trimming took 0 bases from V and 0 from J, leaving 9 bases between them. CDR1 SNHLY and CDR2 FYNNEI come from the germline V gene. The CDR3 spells CASSEAGRGSGNTIYF. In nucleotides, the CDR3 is TGTGCCAGCAGTGAAGCTGGACGAGGCTCTGGAAACACCATATATTTT.

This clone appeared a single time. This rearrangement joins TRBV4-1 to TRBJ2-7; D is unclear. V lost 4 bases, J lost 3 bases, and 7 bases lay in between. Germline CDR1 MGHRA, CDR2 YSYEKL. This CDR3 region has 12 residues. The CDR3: CASSPDFYEQYF. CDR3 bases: TGCGCCAGCAGCCCCGACTTCTACGAGCAGTACTTC.

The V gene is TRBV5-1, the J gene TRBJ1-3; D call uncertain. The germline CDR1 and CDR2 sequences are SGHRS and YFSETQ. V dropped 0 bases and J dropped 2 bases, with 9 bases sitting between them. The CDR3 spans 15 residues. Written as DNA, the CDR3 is TGCGCCAGCAGCTTGGCCGAGGCAGCTGGAAACACCATATATTTT. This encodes CASSLAEAAGNTIYF.

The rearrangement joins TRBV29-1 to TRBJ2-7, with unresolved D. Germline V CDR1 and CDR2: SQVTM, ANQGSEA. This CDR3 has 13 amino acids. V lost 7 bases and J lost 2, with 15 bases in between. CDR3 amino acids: CSARGRGTYEQYF. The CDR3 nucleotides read TGCAGCGCCCGCGGTCGCGGTACCTACGAGCAGTACTTC.

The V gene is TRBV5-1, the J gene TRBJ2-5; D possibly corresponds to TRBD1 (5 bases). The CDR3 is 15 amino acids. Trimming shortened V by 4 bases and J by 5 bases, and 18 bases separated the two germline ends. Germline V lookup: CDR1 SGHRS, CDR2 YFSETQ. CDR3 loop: CASSPRTTLQETQYF. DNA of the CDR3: TGCGCCAGCAGCCCCCGGACAACCTTACAGGAGACCCAGTACTTC.

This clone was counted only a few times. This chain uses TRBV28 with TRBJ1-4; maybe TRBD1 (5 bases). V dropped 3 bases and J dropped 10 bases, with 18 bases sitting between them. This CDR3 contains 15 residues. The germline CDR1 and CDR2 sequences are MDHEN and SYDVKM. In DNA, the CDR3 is TGTGCCAGCAGTTTCCGATGGGGGGTTCGGCGAAAACTGTTTTTT. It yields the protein CASSFRWGVRRKLFF.

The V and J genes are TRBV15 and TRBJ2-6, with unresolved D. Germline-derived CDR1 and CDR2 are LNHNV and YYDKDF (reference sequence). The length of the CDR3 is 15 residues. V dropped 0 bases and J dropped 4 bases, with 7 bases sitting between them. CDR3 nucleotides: TGTGCCACCAGCAGAGATTACCGGGGGGCCAACGTCCTGACTTTC. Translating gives CATSRDYRGANVLTF. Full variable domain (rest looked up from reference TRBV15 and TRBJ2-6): DAMVIQNPRYQVTQFGKPVTLSCSQTLNHNVMYWYQQKSSQAPKLLFHYYDKDFNNEADTPDNFQSRRPNTSFCFLDIRSPGLGDTAMYLCATSRDYRGANVLTFGAGSRLTVL.

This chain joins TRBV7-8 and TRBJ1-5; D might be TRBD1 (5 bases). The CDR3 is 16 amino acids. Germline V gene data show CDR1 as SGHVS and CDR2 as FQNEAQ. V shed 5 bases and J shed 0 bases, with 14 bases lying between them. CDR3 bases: TGTGCCAGCAGCCCCACCGGGACGCCTAGCAATCAGCCCCAGCATTTT. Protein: CASSPTGTPSNQPQHF.

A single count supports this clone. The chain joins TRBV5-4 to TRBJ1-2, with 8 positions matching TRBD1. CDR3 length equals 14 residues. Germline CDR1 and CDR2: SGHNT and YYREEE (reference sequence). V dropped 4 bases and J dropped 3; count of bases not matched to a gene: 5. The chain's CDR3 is CASSIPGQDYGYTF. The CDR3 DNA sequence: TGTGCCAGCAGCATCCCGGGACAGGACTATGGCTACACCTTC.

Written as DNA, the CDR3 is TGTGCCAGCAGTTACTCCACGGAGGGGAATCAGCCCCAGCATTTT. The encoded protein is CASSYSTEGNQPQHF. The rearrangement joins TRBV6-6 to TRBJ1-5, with a weak D call TRBD1 (5 bases). The CDR3 contains 15 residues. V was cut by 0 bases and J by 4 bases, with 10 bases left in between. Germline V lookup: CDR1 MNHNY, CDR2 SVGAGI (reference sequence).

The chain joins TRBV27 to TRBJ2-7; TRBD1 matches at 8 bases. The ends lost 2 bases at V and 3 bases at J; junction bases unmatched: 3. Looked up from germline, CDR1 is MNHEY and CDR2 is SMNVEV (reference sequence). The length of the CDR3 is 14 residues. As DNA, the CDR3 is TGTGCCAGCAGTTTAGACAGGGGATACTACGAGCAGTACTTC. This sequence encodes CASSLDRGYYEQYF.

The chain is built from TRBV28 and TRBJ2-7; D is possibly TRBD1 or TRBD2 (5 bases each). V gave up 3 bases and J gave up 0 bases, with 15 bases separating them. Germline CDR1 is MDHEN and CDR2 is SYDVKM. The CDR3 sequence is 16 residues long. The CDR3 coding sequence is TGTGCCAGCAGTTTGCCCCGGGACCGTACCTCCTACGAGCAGTACTTC. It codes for CASSLPRDRTSYEQYF.

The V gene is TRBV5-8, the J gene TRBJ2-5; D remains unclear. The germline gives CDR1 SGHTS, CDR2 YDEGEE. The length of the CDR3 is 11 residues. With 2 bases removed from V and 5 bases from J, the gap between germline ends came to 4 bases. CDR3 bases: TGTGCCAGCAGCTTAGAGGAGACCCAGTACTTC. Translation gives CASSLEETQYF.

The CDR3 is CASSPTGPIYEQYF. The DNA of the CDR3 is TGTGCCAGCAGCCCTACAGGGCCTATCTACGAGCAGTACTTC. The chain uses TRBV14 and TRBJ2-7; D may be TRBD1 (6 bases). Germline V gene sequence: CDR1 SGHDN, CDR2 FVKESK. Trimming left V 4 bases short and J 3 bases short, with 13 bases between. This CDR3 spans 14 amino acids.